The 3 T cell receptor beta chains below all came from one sample that was sequenced in a study of CDR3 diversity in severe acne. TCRdb re-analysed the PCR reads in MiXCR, keeping a single row per CDR3 protein. The repertoire holds around 85,000 distinct CDR3 sequences, around 54% seen once, with around a tenth in the top ten. The material sequenced was blood. These receptors originate from a male donor with severe acne vulgaris.

The chain couples TRBV10-3 to TRBJ2-7, with TRBD1 identical over 9 bases. The CDR3 runs 17 residues. The ends lost 3 bases at V and 3 bases at J; junction bases unmatched: 12. Per germline, CDR1 ENHRY and CDR2 SYGVKD. The CDR3 DNA sequence: TGTGCCATCAGTGATAGCCTCAGGACAGGGGAGAACTACGAGCAGTACTTC. Amino acids: CAISDSLRTGENYEQYF.

V usage is TRBV10-3 and J usage is TRBJ2-5; D unresolved. The CDR3 covers 13 residues. The germline gives CDR1 ENHRY, CDR2 SYGVKD. The V end was cut by 0 bases, the J end by 5 bases, with 7 bases between. CDR3 amino acids: CAISESGRETQYF. CDR3 coding DNA: TGTGCCATCAGTGAGTCTGGCCGGGAGACCCAGTACTTC.

V and J are TRBV6-5 and TRBJ2-1; TRBD1 agrees at 10 bases. The CDR3 sequence is 15 residues long. The ends lost 6 bases at V and 8 bases at J; junction bases unmatched: 10. Germline V gene sequence: CDR1 MNHEY, CDR2 SVGAGI. The CDR3 sequence: CASSPGTGVWYEQFF. The CDR3 nucleotides are TGTGCCAGCAGCCCCGGGACAGGGGTTTGGTATGAGCAGTTCTTC.